This T cell receptor (beta chain) was documented in a study of regulatory dendritic cells for organ transplantation. CFSE-labeled sorted T cells met regulatory or mature dendritic cells for more than four days. The germline V gene has CDR1 KGHSH and CDR2 LQKENI. The CDR3 runs to 13 residues. Trimming removed 3 bases at V and 4 bases at J, with 10 bases between. Of note for this clone: Its target is unknown.

Assay used: immunoSEQ multiplex PCR; TCRdb lists only in-frame clones, some missing. The sample lists tens of thousands of clones; over 75% were seen once. The chain joins TRBV18 to TRBJ2-7; D is ambiguous. The sequenced sample consisted of naive CD4+ T cells from blood cultured with regulatory dendritic cells. The subset denotes: CD45RA+ naive T cells. The receptor was isolated from a human donor in good health. The CDR3 DNA is TGTGCCAGCTCACCTATAGGCCAGTACGAGCAGTACTTC. Amino acids: CASSPIGQYEQYF.